Shown below are 18 T cell receptor beta chains from a single sample sequenced in a study of somatic mutations in cytotoxic T cells in rheumatoid arthritis. Sequencing was performed with immunoSEQ multiplex PCR; in TCRdb, only in-frame clones are kept and a portion is missing. The data contain about 15,000 clones, about four fifths of them singletons. Sequencing was carried out using CD8+ T cells sorted from blood. Receptors were obtained from an adult with rheumatoid arthritis.

V gene TRBV30 combines with J gene TRBJ1-1, with D perhaps TRBD1 (6 bases). From germline, CDR1 is GTSNPN and CDR2 SVGIG (reference sequence). The length of the CDR3 is 14 residues. The V and J ends lost 0 bases and 4 bases respectively, with 12 bases between them. CDR3 DNA sequence: TGTGCCTGGAGTGTATCGGGGGGCCGCACTGAAGCTTTCTTT. As protein: CAWSVSGGRTEAFF.

J is TRBJ2-2 and V is TRBV6-5, with D tentatively TRBD1 (6 bases). Trimming took 0 bases from V and 7 from J, leaving 12 bases between them. Germline V CDR1 and CDR2: MNHEY, SVGAGI. The CDR3 is 15 amino acids. The CDR3 protein is CASSYSKQGIGELFF. CDR3 bases: TGTGCCAGCAGTTACTCCAAACAGGGTATCGGGGAGCTGTTTTTT.

The chain is built from TRBV7-8 and TRBJ1-1, with D possibly matching TRBD1 (5 bases). Per germline, CDR1 SGHVS and CDR2 FQNEAQ. This CDR3 is built from 14 residues. The V and J ends lost 2 bases and 2 bases respectively, with 9 bases between them. In DNA form, the CDR3 reads TGTGCCAGCAGCTTACTGGGGGGAAACACTGAAGCTTTCTTT. This codes for CASSLLGGNTEAFF.

The chain carries TRBV4-1 and TRBJ2-7; 11 nucleotides agree with TRBD2. The CDR3 spans 16 residues. Germline-derived CDR1 and CDR2 are MGHRA and YSYEKL. The V segment lost 2 bases and the J segment 3 bases; nucleotides outside the gene matches: 6. Written as DNA, the CDR3 is TGCGCCAGCAGCCAACTATTAGCGGGGGGGCACTACGAGCAGTACTTC. This encodes CASSQLLAGGHYEQYF.

The V call is TRBV9, the J call TRBJ2-2; D might be TRBD1 (5 bases). CDR3 length: 17 amino acids. Trimming removed 1 base from V and 0 bases from J, with 13 bases in between. Germline lookup yields CDR1 SGDLS and CDR2 YYNGEE. The CDR3 spells CASSVPTSDTNTGELFF. DNA for the CDR3: TGTGCCAGCAGCGTACCTACTTCGGACACGAACACCGGGGAGCTGTTTTTT.

The chain couples TRBV19 to TRBJ1-5; D remains ambiguous. Per germline, CDR1 LNHDA and CDR2 SQIVND (reference sequence). V was cut by 5 bases and J by 4 bases, with 12 bases left in between. The CDR3 runs to 14 residues. The CDR3 nucleotides are TGTGCCAGTAGTCCCGGCGCCTATAATCAGCCCCAGCATTTT. This sequence encodes CASSPGAYNQPQHF. The full variable domain, rest sourced from reference TRBV19 and TRBJ1-5, is DGGITQSPKYLFRKEGQNVTLSCEQNLNHDAMYWYRQDPGQGLRLIYYSQIVNDFQKGDIAEGYSVSREKKESFPLTVTSAQKNPTAFYLCASSPGAYNQPQHFGDGTRLSIL.

The rearrangement links TRBV4-1 to TRBJ1-3; a possible D gene is TRBD1 (5 bases). Germline values: CDR1 MGHRA, CDR2 YSYEKL. Trimming pared 0 bases from V and 0 bases from J, leaving 9 bases between. The CDR3 runs to 16 residues. The CDR3, as DNA: TGCGCCAGCAGCCAAGATGAGGGGAGCTCTGGAAACACCATATATTTT. This translates into CASSQDEGSSGNTIYF.

This chain uses TRBV14 with TRBJ2-1, with 7 positions matching TRBD1. This CDR3 is built from 15 residues. Trimming removed 10 bases from V and 4 bases from J; junction bases left unmatched: 13. Germline assignment: CDR1 SGHDN and CDR2 FVKESK. CDR3 region: CATGEGTERYNEQFF. CDR3 in DNA: TGTGCCACCGGGGAAGGGACAGAGAGGTACAATGAGCAGTTCTTC.

This chain connects TRBV29-1 to TRBJ2-7; 8 bases are shared with TRBD1. V lost 6 bases to trimming and J lost 0 bases; unmatched junction nucleotides: 10. Germline V gene sequence: CDR1 SQVTM, CDR2 ANQGSEA. The CDR3 runs to 15 residues. This CDR3 is CSVESGQEASYEQYF. The DNA of the CDR3 is TGCAGCGTAGAATCGGGACAGGAGGCCTCCTACGAGCAGTACTTC.

This clone is deemed medium-sized. This rearrangement joins TRBV30 to TRBJ1-3, with D unclear. Germline CDR1 GTSNPN, CDR2 SVGIG (reference sequence). This CDR3 has 14 residues. Trimming pared 6 bases from V and 0 bases from J, leaving 12 bases between. CDR3 in amino acids: CACVVTDSGNTIYF. The CDR3 DNA is TGTGCCTGTGTAGTAACAGACTCTGGAAACACCATATATTTT. Full variable domain (rest looked up from reference TRBV30 and TRBJ1-3): SQTIHQWPATLVQPVGSPLSLECTVEGTSNPNLYWYRQAAGRGLQLLFYSVGIGQISSEVPQNLSASRPQDRQFILSSKKLLLSDSGFYLCACVVTDSGNTIYFGEGSWLTVV.

The chain is built from TRBV5-6 and TRBJ1-1; D ambiguous. Trimming stripped 4 bases from V and 1 base from J, with 8 bases between. CDR3 length equals 13 residues. Germline V lookup: CDR1 SGHDT, CDR2 YYEEEE. CDR3 region: CASSIGRNTEAFF. CDR3 nucleotide sequence: TGTGCCAGCAGCATAGGGCGGAACACTGAAGCTTTCTTT.

The chain has TRBV7-9 and TRBJ2-7; D is uncertain. The germline CDR1 and CDR2 sequences are SEHNR and FQNEAQ (reference sequence). CDR3 length equals 12 residues. The V end lost 5 bases, the J end lost 5 bases, and 10 bases lay between the germline ends. The CDR3 protein is CASSRSTHEQYF. The CDR3 DNA follows: TGTGCCAGCAGCCGGAGTACCCACGAGCAGTACTTC.

This chain connects TRBV30 to TRBJ2-6; D might be TRBD1 or TRBD2, each matching 5 bases. Germline V gene data show CDR1 as GTSNPN and CDR2 as SVGIG (reference sequence). CDR3 length equals 14 residues. For the CDR3, the DNA is TGTGCTCATCAACGGGACGCTGGGGCCAACGTCCTGACTTTC. Protein product: CAHQRDAGANVLTF.

This chain connects TRBV5-1 to TRBJ2-7; 7 bases match TRBD2. The germline V gene encodes CDR1 SGHRS and CDR2 YFSETQ. CDR3 size: 18 residues. With 3 bases clipped from V and 0 bases from J, the junction kept 15 bases outside the gene matches. The CDR3 here is CASSSPKLGGGLSYEQYF. CDR3 DNA: TGCGCCAGCAGCTCCCCTAAGCTTGGGGGGGGTCTCTCCTACGAGCAGTACTTC.

The chain couples TRBV9 to TRBJ2-1, with no clear D. The CDR3 spans 13 residues. Trimming shortened V by 3 bases and J by 4 bases, and 8 bases separated the two germline ends. The germline V gene has CDR1 SGDLS and CDR2 YYNGEE. In nucleotides, the CDR3 is TGTGCCAGCAGCGCCCTTTCATACAATGAGCAGTTCTTC. This translates into CASSALSYNEQFF.

J is TRBJ2-2 and V is TRBV5-4, with D tentatively TRBD1 (7 bases). Germline CDR1 is SGHNT and CDR2 is YYREEE (reference sequence). The CDR3 length is 12 residues. Trimming stripped 10 bases from V and 5 bases from J, with 12 bases between. The DNA for the CDR3 is TGTGCCCAGGGGGGCTGGACCGGGGAGCTGTTTTTT. It specifies CAQGGWTGELFF.

This clone has more than one count but fewer than ten. The chain uses TRBV4-1 and TRBJ1-6; tentative D call: TRBD1 (5 bases). In germline, CDR1 is MGHRA, CDR2 YSYEKL. This CDR3 has 14 residues. Trimming cost V 3 bases and J 8 bases, with 11 bases left between them. The CDR3 nucleotides read TGCGCCAGCAGCCAGGGCGCGGGGGATTCACCCCTCCACTTT. This translates into CASSQGAGDSPLHF.

This clone showed up just once. The chain recombines TRBV7-6 with TRBJ2-3, with D unresolved. Trimming cost V 2 bases and J 6 bases, with 12 bases left between them. The CDR3 extends over 14 amino acids. From germline, CDR1 is SGHVS and CDR2 FNYEAQ. This CDR3 is CASSLTPFRDTQYF. The DNA for the CDR3 is TGTGCCAGCAGCTTAACGCCCTTTAGGGATACGCAGTATTTT.